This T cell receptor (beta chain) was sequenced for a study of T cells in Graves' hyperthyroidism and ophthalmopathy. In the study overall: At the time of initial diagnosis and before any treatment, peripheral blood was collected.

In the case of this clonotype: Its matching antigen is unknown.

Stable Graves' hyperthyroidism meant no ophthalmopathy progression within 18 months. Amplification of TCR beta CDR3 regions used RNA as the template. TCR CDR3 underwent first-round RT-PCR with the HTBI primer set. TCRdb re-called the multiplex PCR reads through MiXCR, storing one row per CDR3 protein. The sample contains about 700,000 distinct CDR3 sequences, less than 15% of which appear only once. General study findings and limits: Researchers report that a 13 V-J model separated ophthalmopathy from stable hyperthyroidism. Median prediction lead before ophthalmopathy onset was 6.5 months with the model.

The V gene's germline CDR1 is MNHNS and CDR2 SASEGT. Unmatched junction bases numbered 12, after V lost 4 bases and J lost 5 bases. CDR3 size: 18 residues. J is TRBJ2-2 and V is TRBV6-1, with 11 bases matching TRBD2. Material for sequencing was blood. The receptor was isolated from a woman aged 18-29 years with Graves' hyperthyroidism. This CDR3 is CASSGARLAGLVTGELFF. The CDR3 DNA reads TGTGCCAGCAGTGGAGCGAGACTAGCGGGATTGGTGACCGGGGAGCTGTTTTTT.